The clone carrying this T cell receptor beta chain was found many times. Germline V gene lookup returns CDR1 SGHDN and CDR2 FVKESK. The CDR3 consists of 11 residues. V lost 10 bases to trimming and J lost 8 bases, with 14 bases between them. What was amplified from RNA transcripts were TCR beta CDR3 regions. The TCR CDR3 was amplified in a first-round RT-PCR using the HTBI primer set. TCRdb called the multiplex PCR reads again in MiXCR, with one record for every CDR3 protein. The table lists about 400,000 distinct CDR3 sequences, roughly 13% of them singletons, with 25% to 30% in the top ten. These data belong to a study of T cells in Graves' hyperthyroidism and ophthalmopathy.

J is TRBJ1-2 and V is TRBV14; possible D gene TRBD1, 6 bases. Sequencing was done on a sample of blood. This sequence originates from a man aged 50-60 years with Graves' ophthalmopathy. CDR3 sequence: CATLGQRGYTF. The CDR3 coding sequence is TGTGCCACCCTGGGACAACGGGGCTACACCTTC.